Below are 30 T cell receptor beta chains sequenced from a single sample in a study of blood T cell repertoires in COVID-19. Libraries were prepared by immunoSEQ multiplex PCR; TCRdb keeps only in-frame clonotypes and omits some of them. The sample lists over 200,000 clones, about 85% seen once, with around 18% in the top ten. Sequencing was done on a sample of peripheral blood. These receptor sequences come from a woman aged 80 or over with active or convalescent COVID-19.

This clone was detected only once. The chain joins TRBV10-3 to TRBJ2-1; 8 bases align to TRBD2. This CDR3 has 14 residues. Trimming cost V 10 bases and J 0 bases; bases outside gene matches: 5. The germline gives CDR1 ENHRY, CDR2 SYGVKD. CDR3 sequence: CATRTSSSYNEQFF. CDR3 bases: TGTGCCACCCGGACTAGCAGCTCCTACAATGAGCAGTTCTTC.

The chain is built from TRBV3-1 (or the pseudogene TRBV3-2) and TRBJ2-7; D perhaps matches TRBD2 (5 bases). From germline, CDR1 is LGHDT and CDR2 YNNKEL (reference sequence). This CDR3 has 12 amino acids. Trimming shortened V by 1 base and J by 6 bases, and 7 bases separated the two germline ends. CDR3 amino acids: CASSQAGSEQYF. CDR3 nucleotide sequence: TGTGCCAGCAGCCAAGCGGGATCCGAGCAGTACTTC.

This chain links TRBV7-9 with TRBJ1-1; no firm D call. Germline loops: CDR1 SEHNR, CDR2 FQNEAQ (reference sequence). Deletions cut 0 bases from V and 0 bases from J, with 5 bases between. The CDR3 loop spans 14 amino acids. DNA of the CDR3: TGTGCCAGCAGCTTAGCTTCCGTGAACACTGAAGCTTTCTTT. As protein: CASSLASVNTEAFF.

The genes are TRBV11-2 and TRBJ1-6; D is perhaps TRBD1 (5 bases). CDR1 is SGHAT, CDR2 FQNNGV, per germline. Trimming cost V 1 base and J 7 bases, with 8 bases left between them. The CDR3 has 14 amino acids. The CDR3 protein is CASSLANRNSPLHF. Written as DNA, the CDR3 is TGTGCCAGCAGCTTAGCCAACAGGAATTCACCCCTCCACTTT.

CDR3 protein: CASTLRGGDGSPLHF. CDR3 DNA: TGTGCCAGCACCTTACGGGGGGGAGACGGTTCACCCCTCCACTTT. The rearrangement uses TRBV6-5 and TRBJ1-6, with D perhaps matching TRBD1 (5 bases). Trimming pared 7 bases from V and 9 bases from J, leaving 19 bases between. The germline V gene has CDR1 MNHEY and CDR2 SVGAGI. The CDR3 consists of 15 residues.

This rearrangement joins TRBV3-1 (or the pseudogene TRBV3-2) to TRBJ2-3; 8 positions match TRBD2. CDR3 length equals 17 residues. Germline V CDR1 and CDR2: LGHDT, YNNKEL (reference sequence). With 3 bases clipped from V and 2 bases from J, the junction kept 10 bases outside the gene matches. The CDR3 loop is CASSHGGAGVHTDTQYF. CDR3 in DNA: TGTGCCAGCAGCCACGGGGGGGCAGGGGTCCACACAGATACGCAGTATTTT.

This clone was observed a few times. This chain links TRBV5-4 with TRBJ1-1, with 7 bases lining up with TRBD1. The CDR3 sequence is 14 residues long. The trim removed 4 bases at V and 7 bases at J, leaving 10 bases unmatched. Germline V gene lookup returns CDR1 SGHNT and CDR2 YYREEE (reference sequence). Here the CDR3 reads CASSHRGESGEAFF. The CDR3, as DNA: TGTGCCAGCAGCCACAGGGGAGAATCGGGTGAAGCTTTCTTT.

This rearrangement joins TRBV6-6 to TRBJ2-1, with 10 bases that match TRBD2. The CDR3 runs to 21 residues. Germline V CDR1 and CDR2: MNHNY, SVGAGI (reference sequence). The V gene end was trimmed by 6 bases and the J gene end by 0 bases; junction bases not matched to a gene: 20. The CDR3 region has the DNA TGTGCCAGCAGCCACCCGGCCCGGACTAGCGGAGACGTAAACTCCTACAATGAGCAGTTCTTC. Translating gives CASSHPARTSGDVNSYNEQFF.

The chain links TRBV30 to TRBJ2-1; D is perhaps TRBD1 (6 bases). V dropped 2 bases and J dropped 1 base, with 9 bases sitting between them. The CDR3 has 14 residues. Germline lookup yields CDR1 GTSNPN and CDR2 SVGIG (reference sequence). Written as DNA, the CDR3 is TGTGCCTGGAGTCGGGGACAATCCTACAATGAGCAGTTCTTC. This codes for CAWSRGQSYNEQFF.

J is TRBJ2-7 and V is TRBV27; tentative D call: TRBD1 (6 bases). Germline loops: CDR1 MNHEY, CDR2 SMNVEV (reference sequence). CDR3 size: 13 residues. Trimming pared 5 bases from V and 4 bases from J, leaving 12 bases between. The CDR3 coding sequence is TGTGCCAGCAGTACAGGGATGGGTTACGAGCAGTACTTC. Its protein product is CASSTGMGYEQYF.

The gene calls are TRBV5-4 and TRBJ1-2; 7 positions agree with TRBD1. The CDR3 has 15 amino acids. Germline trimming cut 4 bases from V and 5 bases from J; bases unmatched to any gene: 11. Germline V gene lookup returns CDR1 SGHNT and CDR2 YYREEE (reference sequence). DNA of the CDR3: TGTGCCAGCAGCCCAGGACAGGCGTCTTCATATGGCTACACCTTC. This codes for CASSPGQASSYGYTF.

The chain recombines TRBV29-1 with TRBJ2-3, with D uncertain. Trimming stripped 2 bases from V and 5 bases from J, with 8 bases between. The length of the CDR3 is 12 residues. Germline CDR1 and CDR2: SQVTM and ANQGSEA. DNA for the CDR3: TGCAGCGTTGAAAGAGTGAAAGATACGCAGTATTTT. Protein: CSVERVKDTQYF.

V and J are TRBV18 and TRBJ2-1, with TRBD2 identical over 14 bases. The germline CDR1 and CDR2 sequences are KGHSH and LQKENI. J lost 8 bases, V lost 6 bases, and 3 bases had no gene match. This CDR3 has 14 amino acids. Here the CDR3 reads CASSGTSGSYEQFF. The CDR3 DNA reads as TGTGCCAGCTCGGGGACTAGCGGGAGTTATGAGCAGTTCTTC.

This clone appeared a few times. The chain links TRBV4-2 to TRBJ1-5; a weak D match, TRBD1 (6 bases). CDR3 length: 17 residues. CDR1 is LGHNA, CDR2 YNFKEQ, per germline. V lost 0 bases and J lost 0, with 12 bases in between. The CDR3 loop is CASSQDSGTTSNQPQHF. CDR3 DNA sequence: TGTGCCAGCAGCCAAGACTCCGGGACAACTAGCAATCAGCCCCAGCATTTT.

CDR3 DNA: TGTGCCAGCAGCTTGTCCGGACAGGGTTTTGGAACCGGGGAGCTGTTTTTT. It encodes CASSLSGQGFGTGELFF. V usage is TRBV7-3 and J usage is TRBJ2-2; 8 nucleotides agree with TRBD1. CDR1 and CDR2 from the germline V gene are SGHTA and FQGTGA. Losses at the gene ends were 3 bases for V and 5 bases for J; bases not matched to a gene: 11. This CDR3 spans 17 amino acids.

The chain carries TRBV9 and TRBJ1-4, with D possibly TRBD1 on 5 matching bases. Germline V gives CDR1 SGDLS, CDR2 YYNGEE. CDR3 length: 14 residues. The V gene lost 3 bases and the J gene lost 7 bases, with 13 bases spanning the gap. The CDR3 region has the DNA TGTGCCAGCAGCGAGGGCTATAGGGGTGAAAAACTGTTTTTT. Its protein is CASSEGYRGEKLFF. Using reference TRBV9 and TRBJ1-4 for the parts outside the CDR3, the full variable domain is DSGVTQTPKHLITATGQRVTLRCSPRSGDLSVYWYQQSLDQGLQFLIQYYNGEERAKGNILERFSAQQFPDLHSELNLSSLELGDSALYFCASSEGYRGEKLFFGSGTQLSVL.

The CDR3 is CASSYARGASNQPQHF. The CDR3 DNA follows: TGTGCCAGCAGTTACGCTCGGGGGGCTAGCAATCAGCCCCAGCATTTT. The gene calls are TRBV6-2 or TRBV6-3 and TRBJ1-5; maybe TRBD1 (6 bases). Trimming pared 2 bases from V and 0 bases from J, leaving 11 bases between. Germline V gives CDR1 MNHEY, CDR2 SVGEGT. The CDR3 sequence is 16 residues long.

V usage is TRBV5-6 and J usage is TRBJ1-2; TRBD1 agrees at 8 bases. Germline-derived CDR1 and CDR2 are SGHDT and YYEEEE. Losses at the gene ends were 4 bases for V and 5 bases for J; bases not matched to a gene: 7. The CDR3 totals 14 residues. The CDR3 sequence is CASSLLDRVYGYTF. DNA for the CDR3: TGTGCCAGCAGCCTTCTGGACAGGGTTTATGGCTACACCTTC.

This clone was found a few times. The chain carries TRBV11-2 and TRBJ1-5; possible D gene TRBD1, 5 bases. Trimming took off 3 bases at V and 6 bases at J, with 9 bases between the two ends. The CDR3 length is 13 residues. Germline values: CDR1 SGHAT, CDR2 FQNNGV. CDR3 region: CASSFQGGQPQHF. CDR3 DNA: TGTGCCAGCAGCTTTCAGGGAGGTCAGCCCCAGCATTTT.

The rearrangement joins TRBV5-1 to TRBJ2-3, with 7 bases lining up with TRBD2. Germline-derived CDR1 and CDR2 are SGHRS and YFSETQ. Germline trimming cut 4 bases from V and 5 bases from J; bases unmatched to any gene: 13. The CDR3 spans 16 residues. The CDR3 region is CASSRSLAGVIDTQYF. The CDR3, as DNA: TGCGCCAGCAGCCGTTCACTGGCGGGGGTTATAGATACGCAGTATTTT.

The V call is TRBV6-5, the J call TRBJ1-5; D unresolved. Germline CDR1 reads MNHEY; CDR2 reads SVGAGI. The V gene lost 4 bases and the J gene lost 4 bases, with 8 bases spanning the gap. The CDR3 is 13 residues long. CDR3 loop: CASSLDSNQPQHF. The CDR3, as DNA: TGTGCCAGCAGTTTAGATAGTAATCAGCCCCAGCATTTT.

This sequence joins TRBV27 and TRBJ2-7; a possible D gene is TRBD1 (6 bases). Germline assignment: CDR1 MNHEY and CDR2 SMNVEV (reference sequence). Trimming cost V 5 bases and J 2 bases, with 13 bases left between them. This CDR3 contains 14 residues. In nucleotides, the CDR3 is TGTGCCAGCAGTGACAGGACCTCCCCCTACGAGCAGTACTTC. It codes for CASSDRTSPYEQYF.

CDR3 amino acids: CASKDNNYGYTF. The DNA for the CDR3 is TGTGCCAGCAAAGACAATAACTATGGCTACACCTTC. The chain is built from TRBV7-9 and TRBJ1-2; D unresolved. This CDR3 has 12 residues. The germline CDR1 and CDR2 sequences are SEHNR and FQNEAQ (reference sequence). Trimming stripped 7 bases from V and 1 base from J, with 7 bases between.

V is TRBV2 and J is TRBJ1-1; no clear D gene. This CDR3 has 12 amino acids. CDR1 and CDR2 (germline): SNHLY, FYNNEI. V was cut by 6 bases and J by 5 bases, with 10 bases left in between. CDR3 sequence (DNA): TGTGCCAGCAGAGGAGACGGGACTGAAGCTTTCTTT. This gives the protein CASRGDGTEAFF.

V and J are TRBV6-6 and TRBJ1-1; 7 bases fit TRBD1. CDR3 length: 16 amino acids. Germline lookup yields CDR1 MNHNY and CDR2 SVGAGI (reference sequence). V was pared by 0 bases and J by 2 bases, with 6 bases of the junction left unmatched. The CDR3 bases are TGTGCCAGCAGTTACTCAGGGGGCAGGGGCAACACTGAAGCTTTCTTT. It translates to CASSYSGGRGNTEAFF.

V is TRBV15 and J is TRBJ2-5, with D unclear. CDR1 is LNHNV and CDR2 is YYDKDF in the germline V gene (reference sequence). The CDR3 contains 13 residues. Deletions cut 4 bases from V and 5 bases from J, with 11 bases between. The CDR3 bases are TGTGCCACCAGCAACTTACCTCGGGAGACCCAGTACTTC. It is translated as CATSNLPRETQYF.

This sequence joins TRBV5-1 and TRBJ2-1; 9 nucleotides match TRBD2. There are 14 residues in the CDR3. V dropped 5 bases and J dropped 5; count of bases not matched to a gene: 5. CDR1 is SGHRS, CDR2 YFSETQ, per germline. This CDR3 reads CASRRVAGDNEQFF. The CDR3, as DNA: TGCGCCAGCAGGAGAGTAGCGGGAGACAATGAGCAGTTCTTC.

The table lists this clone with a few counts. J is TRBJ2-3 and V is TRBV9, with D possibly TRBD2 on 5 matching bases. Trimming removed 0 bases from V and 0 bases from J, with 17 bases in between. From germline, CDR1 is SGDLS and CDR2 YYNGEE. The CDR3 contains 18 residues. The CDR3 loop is CASSVATSGGPSTDTQYF. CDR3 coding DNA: TGTGCCAGCAGCGTAGCCACGTCGGGCGGGCCTAGCACAGATACGCAGTATTTT.

The CDR3 DNA follows: TGCGCCAGCAGCTTGACAGGGGATCAAGAGACCCAGTACTTC. It specifies CASSLTGDQETQYF. The V call is TRBV5-1, the J call TRBJ2-5; 7 bases are shared with TRBD1. The CDR3 sequence is 14 residues long. V dropped 1 base and J dropped 2; count of bases not matched to a gene: 2. Germline-derived CDR1 and CDR2 are SGHRS and YFSETQ.

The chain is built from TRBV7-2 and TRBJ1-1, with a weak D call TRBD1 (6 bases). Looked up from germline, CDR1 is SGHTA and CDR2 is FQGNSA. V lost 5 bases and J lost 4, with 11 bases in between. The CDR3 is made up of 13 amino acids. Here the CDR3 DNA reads TGTGCCAGCAGCACCAGGGGTGGCACTGAAGCTTTCTTT. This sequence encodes CASSTRGGTEAFF. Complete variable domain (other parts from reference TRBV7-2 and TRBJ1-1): GAGVSQSPSNKVTEKGKDVELRCDPISGHTALYWYRQSLGQGLEFLIYFQGNSAPDKSGLPSDRFSAERTGGSVSTLTIQRTQQEDSAVYLCASSTRGGTEAFFGQGTRLTVV.